Each of the 10 T cell receptor beta chains below was sequenced from the same sample in a study of T cells after posttransplantation cyclophosphamide. The table came from immunoSEQ multiplex PCR; TCRdb's copy has only in-frame clones and leaves some out. The sample lists 13,000 or so clones, none appearing once, the ten largest making up 7.3%. Sequenced material: PBMCs. These receptors came from a woman in her thirties or forties in good health, CMV-negative, and a related stem cell transplant donor.

This clone ranks as medium-sized. CDR3 in amino acids: CASSGQDRGNSPLHF. In DNA form, the CDR3 reads TGTGCCAGTAGTGGACAGGACAGGGGGAATTCACCCCTCCACTTT. This chain connects TRBV19 to TRBJ1-6; 10 bases are a match to TRBD1. The CDR3 loop spans 15 amino acids. V gave up 5 bases and J gave up 7 bases; unmatched junction bases: 5. Looked up from germline, CDR1 is LNHDA and CDR2 is SQIVND (reference sequence).

This clone has a handful of counts. The rearrangement uses TRBV11-1 and TRBJ2-3; 11 positions match TRBD2. The V segment lost 5 bases and the J segment 4 bases; nucleotides outside the gene matches: 8. The CDR3 has 16 amino acids. Germline V gene lookup returns CDR1 SGHAT and CDR2 FQDESV (reference sequence). CDR3 in amino acids: CASSPPTSGIADTQYF. The DNA for the CDR3 is TGTGCCAGCAGCCCTCCGACTAGCGGGATAGCAGATACGCAGTATTTT.

This clone was counted many times. The chain employs TRBV4-2 and TRBJ2-1; 12 bases match TRBD2. The V gene end was trimmed by 0 bases and the J gene end by 8 bases; junction bases not matched to a gene: 2. The CDR3 runs to 15 residues. CDR1 and CDR2 (germline): LGHNA, YNFKEQ. CDR3 sequence (DNA): TGTGCCAGCAGCCAAGAGCTAGCGGGGGGGCATGAGCAGTTCTTC. Translating it yields CASSQELAGGHEQFF.

This clone was recorded at least ten times. This chain links TRBV12-3 or TRBV12-4 with TRBJ1-2; D remains unclear. The CDR3 has 12 residues. V was pared by 8 bases and J by 2 bases, with 9 bases between. The CDR3 loop is CASYGSNYGYTF. CDR3 sequence (DNA): TGTGCCAGCTACGGTTCAAACTATGGCTACACCTTC.

This clone has ten or more counts. The V gene is TRBV27, the J gene TRBJ2-7; 9 positions match TRBD1. The CDR3 is 13 residues long. Germline loops: CDR1 MNHEY, CDR2 SMNVEV (reference sequence). The ends lost 6 bases at V and 2 bases at J; junction bases unmatched: 2. The CDR3 reads CASRRQGAYEQYF. The CDR3 DNA sequence: TGTGCCAGCAGGCGACAGGGGGCCTACGAGCAGTACTTC.

In this sample, this clone turned up many times. J is TRBJ2-1 and V is TRBV6-2 or TRBV6-3; D possibly corresponds to TRBD2 (5 bases). V was clipped by 3 bases and J by 6 bases, with 15 bases between them. Germline-derived CDR1 and CDR2 are MNHEY and SVGEGT. The length of the CDR3 is 15 residues. In nucleotides, the CDR3 is TGTGCCAGCAGTTATGGCCTAGCAGTTCGCAATGAGCAGTTCTTC. Residues: CASSYGLAVRNEQFF.

The sample holds many counts of this clone. V gene TRBV27 combines with J gene TRBJ2-7, with D perhaps matching TRBD2 (5 bases). Germline CDR1 reads MNHEY; CDR2 reads SMNVEV (reference sequence). Trimming pared 4 bases from V and 6 bases from J, leaving 7 bases between. This CDR3 has 11 residues. The chain's CDR3 is CASSSGFEQYF. The DNA of the CDR3 is TGTGCCAGCAGTTCGGGGTTCGAGCAGTACTTC.

Ten or more counts support this clone. The chain has TRBV6-5 and TRBJ1-5; TRBD1 aligns across 9 bases. The CDR3 totals 15 residues. CDR1 is MNHEY and CDR2 is SVGAGI in the germline V gene. Germline trimming cut 4 bases from V and 2 bases from J; bases unmatched to any gene: 3. CDR3 bases: TGTGCCAGCAGTTCCCGGACAGGGGGCAATCAGCCCCAGCATTTT. Translated: CASSSRTGGNQPQHF.

This clone occurred many times. V and J are TRBV27 and TRBJ1-1, with D perhaps TRBD1 (6 bases). The CDR3 runs 16 residues. CDR1 is MNHEY, CDR2 SMNVEV, per germline (reference sequence). Trimming left V 6 bases short and J 0 bases short, with 17 bases between. CDR3 residues: CASRSGTNYMNTEAFF. The DNA of the CDR3 is TGTGCCAGCAGATCCGGGACAAACTATATGAACACTGAAGCTTTCTTT.

This clone was seen ten or more times. This chain connects TRBV29-1 to TRBJ1-2, with no clear D. Trimming shortened V by 4 bases and J by 5 bases, and 8 bases separated the two germline ends. CDR1 is SQVTM, CDR2 ANQGSEA, per germline. The length of the CDR3 is 11 residues. CDR3 amino acids: CSVVSFYGYTF. CDR3 sequence (DNA): TGCAGCGTTGTTTCCTTTTATGGCTACACCTTC.